This T cell receptor (beta chain) was recorded in a study of T cell responses to AZD1222 COVID-19 vaccine. Some clones are missing from TCRdb's copy, which holds only in-frame ones; the method was immunoSEQ multiplex PCR. The profile shows 120,000 or so clones, 93% of them singletons. With 5 bases clipped from V and 0 bases from J, the junction kept 7 bases outside the gene matches. The germline V gene encodes CDR1 SGHNT and CDR2 YENEEA. This CDR3 contains 15 residues. The sample here was peripheral blood, taken 28 days after the second AZD1222 dose. This TCR was recovered from an adult who received the AZD1222 COVID-19 vaccine. The chain carries TRBV11-3 and TRBJ2-7, with 7 bases that match TRBD2. This CDR3 is CASSQGGMSSYEQYF. CDR3 bases: TGTGCCAGCAGCCAGGGAGGGATGAGCTCCTACGAGCAGTACTTC.